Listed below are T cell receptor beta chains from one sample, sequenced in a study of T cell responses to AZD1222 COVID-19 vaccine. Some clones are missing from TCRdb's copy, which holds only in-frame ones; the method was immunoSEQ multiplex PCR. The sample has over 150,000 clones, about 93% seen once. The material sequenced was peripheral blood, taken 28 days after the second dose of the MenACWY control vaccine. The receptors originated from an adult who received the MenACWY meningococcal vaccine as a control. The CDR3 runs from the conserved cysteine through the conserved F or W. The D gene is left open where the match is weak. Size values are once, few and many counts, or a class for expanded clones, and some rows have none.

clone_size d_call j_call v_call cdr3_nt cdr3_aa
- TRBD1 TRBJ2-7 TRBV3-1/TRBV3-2 TGTGCCAGCAGCCGAAAACAGGGGAACTCCTACGAGCAGTACTTC CASSRKQGNSYEQYF
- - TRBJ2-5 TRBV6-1 TGTGCCAGCAGTGAATACTTCGGTGGTCAGGAGACCCAGTACTTC CASSEYFGGQETQYF
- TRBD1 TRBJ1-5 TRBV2 TGTGCCAGCAGTTCAGGACAGGGTAGGCAGCCCCAGCATTTT CASSSGQGRQPQHF
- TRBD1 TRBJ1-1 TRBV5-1 TGCGCCAGCAGCTTACAGGGGGCCGCTGAAGCTTTCTTT CASSLQGAAEAFF
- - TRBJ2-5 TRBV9 TGTGCCAGCAGCCAACGTCCGTCCGAGACCCAGTACTTC CASSQRPSETQYF
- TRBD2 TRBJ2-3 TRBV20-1 TGCAGTGCTAGTACGGGACTAGCGGTCGGTACGCAGTATTTT CSASTGLAVGTQYF
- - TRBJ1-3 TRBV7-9 TGTGCCAGCAGCTTAGACCCAAGAAACACCATATATTTT CASSLDPRNTIYF
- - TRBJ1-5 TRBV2 TGTGCCAGCAGTGAAAAGGTGACCCAGCATTTT CASSEKVTQHF
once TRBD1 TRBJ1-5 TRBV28 TGTGCCAGCAGTTTAGGGACAGGGGGCAGTCAGCCCCAGCATTTT CASSLGTGGSQPQHF
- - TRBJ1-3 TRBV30 TGTGCCTGGAGTGCTGGAAACACCATATATTTT CAWSAGNTIYF
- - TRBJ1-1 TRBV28 TGTGCCAGCAGTCTCGGACGGGGGAACACTGAAGCTTTCTTT CASSLGRGNTEAFF
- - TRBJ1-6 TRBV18 TGTGCCAGCTCACCTATAAGCTCCTATAATTCACCCCTCCACTTT CASSPISSYNSPLHF
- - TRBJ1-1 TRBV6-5 TGTGCCAGCAGTTACTTAGGGGGGACCTTAGAAGCTTTCTTT CASSYLGGTLEAFF
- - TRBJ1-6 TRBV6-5 TGTGCCAGCAGAAAAGGGTTCAATTCACCCCTCCACTTT CASRKGFNSPLHF
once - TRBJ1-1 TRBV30 TGTGCCTGGGTTAGGACTGACCTGAACACTGAAGCTTTCTTT CAWVRTDLNTEAFF
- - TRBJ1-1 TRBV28 TGTGCCAGCAAGGTCGTAAGCTTCCCCATGAACACTGAAGCTTTCTTT CASKVVSFPMNTEAFF
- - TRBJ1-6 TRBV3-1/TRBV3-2 TGTGCCAGCAGCCAAGGTGCGACAGTCGCCTATAATTCACCCCTCCACTTT CASSQGATVAYNSPLHF
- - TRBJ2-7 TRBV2 TGTGCCAGCAGTTATAGCTCCTACGAGCAGTACTTC CASSYSSYEQYF
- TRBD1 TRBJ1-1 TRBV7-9 TGTGCCAGCAGCTTACCCAGGGGGGTGAACACTGAAGCTTTCTTT CASSLPRGVNTEAFF
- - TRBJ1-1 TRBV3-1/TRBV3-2 TGTGCCAGCAGCCAAGGGCGCGTCACTGAAGCTTTCTTT CASSQGRVTEAFF
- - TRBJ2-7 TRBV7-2 TGTGCCAGCAGCTCTTTACAGGGCTACTACGAGCAGTACTTC CASSSLQGYYEQYF
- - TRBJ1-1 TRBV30 TGTGCCTGGAGTGCGTTTGACGGGCCGATGAACACTGAAGCTTTCTTT CAWSAFDGPMNTEAFF
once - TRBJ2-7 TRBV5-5 TGTGCCAGCAGCCGAGGACAGAGCTCCTACGAGCAGTACTTC CASSRGQSSYEQYF
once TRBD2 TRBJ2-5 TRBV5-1 TGCGCCAGCAGCTCTAGCGGGGGGGCGTGGGAGACCCAGTACTTC CASSSSGGAWETQYF
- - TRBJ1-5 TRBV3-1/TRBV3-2 TGTGCCAGCAGCCCCGGTTACGGCAATCAGCCCCAGCATTTT CASSPGYGNQPQHF
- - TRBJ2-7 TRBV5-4 TGTGCCAGCAGCTTTGTACAGTCCTACGAGCAGTACTTC CASSFVQSYEQYF
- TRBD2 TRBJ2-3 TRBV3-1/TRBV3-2 TGTGCCAGCAGCCCCCGACTAGCGGGGATTTCCACAGATACGCAGTATTTT CASSPRLAGISTDTQYF
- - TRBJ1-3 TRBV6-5 TGTGCCACCGGGACTGCCCCATTCCCTGGAAACACCATATATTTT CATGTAPFPGNTIYF
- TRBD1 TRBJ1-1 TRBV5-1 TGCGCCAGCAGCCTAAAGACAGGGGGGCACACTGAAGCTTTCTTT CASSLKTGGHTEAFF
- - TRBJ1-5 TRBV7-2 TGTGCCAGCAGCTTAGGGAGTGTGGGGAATCAGCCCCAGCATTTT CASSLGSVGNQPQHF
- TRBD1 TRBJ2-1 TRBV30 TGTGCCTGGAGTGCGGGACAGAGAGGAATCAATGAGCAGTTCTTC CAWSAGQRGINEQFF
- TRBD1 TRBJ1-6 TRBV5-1 TGCGCCAGCAGCCTGACAGGGCCTTCACCCCTCCACTTT CASSLTGPSPLHF
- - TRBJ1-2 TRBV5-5 TGTGCCAGCAGCCCCATAGGGAACTATGGCTACACCTTC CASSPIGNYGYTF